The 13 T cell receptor beta chains below all came from one sample that was sequenced in a study of patients and donors after allogeneic stem cell transplantation (dated by TCRdb to about 2020). To prepare the library, RT-PCR was applied. The instrument given in TCRdb is NextSeq 550. Through fastp at Q25 and MiXCR, TCRdb rebuilt clones from the public reads, retaining in-frame beta chains. Each CDR3 protein gets just one entry, which takes the most common genes and DNA from the rows behind it. The sample table records hundreds of thousands of distinct CDR3 sequences; 15% to 20% of these occur just once. The ten largest clones take up less than 8% of the sample. Sequencing used blood, either unsorted or a sorted T cell fraction (not recorded which). The receptors shown here come from a human donor who was either an allogeneic HSCT recipient or a stem cell or donor lymphocyte infusion donor (not recorded which). It is not recorded whose cells these are; they may come from a transplant donor.

This sequence joins TRBV2 and TRBJ1-1; D remains ambiguous. This CDR3 contains 13 residues. With 7 bases removed from V and 5 bases from J, the gap between germline ends came to 14 bases. Per the germline V gene, CDR1 is SNHLY and CDR2 is FYNNEI. CDR3 loop: CASTSKRVTEAFF. CDR3 sequence (DNA): TGTGCCAGCACCTCGAAGAGGGTTACTGAAGCTTTCTTT.

The genes are TRBV19 and TRBJ1-5; D is unresolved. CDR1 LNHDA and CDR2 SQIVND come from the germline V gene (reference sequence). The CDR3 covers 15 residues. V lost 1 base and J 3 bases, leaving 10 bases between the germline ends. CDR3 amino acids: CASSIGGMNNQPQHF. As DNA, the CDR3 is TGTGCCAGTAGTATAGGCGGGATGAACAATCAGCCCCAGCATTTT.

This clonotype was found many times. The V and J genes are TRBV25-1 and TRBJ2-7; D is unclear. This CDR3 comprises 12 residues. Trimming cost V 7 bases and J 2 bases, with 9 bases left between them. Per germline, CDR1 MGHDK and CDR2 SYGVNS. The chain's CDR3 is CASMSSTYEQYF. CDR3 sequence (DNA): TGTGCCAGCATGTCCTCCACCTACGAGCAGTACTTC.

This clonotype has just a few counts. This likely comes from a read error, as the CDR3 has no conserved phenylalanine or tryptophan at its end. The DNA is omitted, as the CDR3 cannot be located on it reliably, and the CDR3 follows TCRdb's listing. The genes are TRBV27 and TRBJ1-3; TRBD1, the table's D call, lacks a check against the DNA. From germline, CDR1 is MNHEY and CDR2 SMNVEV (reference sequence). The CDR3 totals 13 residues, both ends included. CDR3 sequence: CASSLSTGQAPGP.

The CDR3 DNA is TGCAGTGCTAGAGTATCGACAGGGTACACCGGGGAGCTGTTTTTT. This gives the protein CSARVSTGYTGELFF. The chain links TRBV20-1 to TRBJ2-2; 7 bases line up with TRBD1. After removal of 1 base from V and 3 bases from J, the junction contained 5 bases not matched to a gene. The germline V gene has CDR1 DFQATT and CDR2 SNEGSKA (reference sequence). This CDR3 has 15 residues.

In this sample, this clonotype turned up a few times. The genes are TRBV5-1 and TRBJ2-3; 10 bases map to TRBD1. The CDR3 is 15 residues long. The germline CDR1 and CDR2 sequences are SGHRS and YFSETQ. The trim removed 4 bases at V and 2 bases at J, leaving 4 bases unmatched. The CDR3 region is CASSGTGAATDTQYF. The DNA for the CDR3 is TGCGCCAGCAGCGGGACAGGGGCGGCCACAGATACGCAGTATTTT.

This clonotype was detected ten times or more. CDR3 sequence reads: CASSEAGPNRFYEQYF. CDR3 DNA sequence: TGTGCCAGCAGTGAAGCCGGTCCTAATCGATTTTACGAGCAGTACTTC. The chain uses TRBV25-1 and TRBJ2-7; D not resolved. V lost 2 bases to trimming and J lost 4 bases, with 18 bases between them. Germline V gene lookup returns CDR1 MGHDK and CDR2 SYGVNS. The CDR3 runs to 16 residues.

This clonotype was counted ten times or more. This chain links TRBV4-3 with TRBJ2-3, with D possibly being TRBD1 (5 bases). V was pared by 2 bases and J by 5 bases, with 11 bases between. The CDR3 has 14 residues. Germline CDR1 LGHNA, CDR2 YSLEER. The DNA for the CDR3 is TGCGCCAGCAGCCAATGGCAGGGAATAGATACGCAGTATTTT. It encodes CASSQWQGIDTQYF.

This clonotype was seen at least ten times. One end of the junction varies from germline; a read error may be responsible. The V gene is TRBV7-2, the J gene TRBJ1-2; D might be TRBD1 (6 bases). Germline loops: CDR1 SGHTA, CDR2 FQGNSA. The CDR3 covers 16 residues. DNA for the CDR3: TGTGCCAGCAGCTTGGGGGGGGCGTATAATAACGATGGCTACACCTTC. It yields the protein CASSLGGAYNNDGYTF.

This chain connects TRBV5-6 to TRBJ2-2, with 8 bases fitting TRBD1. The V segment lost 4 bases and the J segment 3 bases; nucleotides outside the gene matches: 5. CDR1 SGHDT and CDR2 YYEEEE come from the germline V gene. This CDR3 comprises 15 residues. The CDR3 DNA follows: TGTGCCAGCAGCACCGGACAGGGCCACACCGGGGAGCTGTTTTTT. Protein: CASSTGQGHTGELFF.

The CDR3 protein is CSAAQPRSYNEQFF. CDR3 nucleotides: TGCAGTGCTGCCCAGCCTCGCTCCTACAATGAGCAGTTCTTC. The chain employs TRBV20-1 and TRBJ2-1; D not certain. The CDR3 contains 14 residues. Per the germline V gene, CDR1 is DFQATT and CDR2 is SNEGSKA (reference sequence). The germline V and J ends were trimmed by 5 bases and 0 bases, with 11 bases remaining between them.

This clonotype was counted at least ten times. The chain carries TRBV5-1 and TRBJ1-1; no clear D gene. The germline gives CDR1 SGHRS, CDR2 YFSETQ. CDR3 length: 14 residues. With 3 bases removed from V and 7 bases from J, the gap between germline ends came to 16 bases. The CDR3 DNA sequence: TGCGCCAGCAGCTACGCCCTGCAAACAATTGAAGCTTTCTTT. Protein sequence: CASSYALQTIEAFF.

This clonotype has a handful of counts. This chain uses TRBV7-9 with TRBJ2-7, with 8 positions matching TRBD1. V dropped 2 bases and J dropped 5; count of bases not matched to a gene: 5. The CDR3 consists of 14 residues. The V gene's germline CDR1 is SEHNR and CDR2 FQNEAQ (reference sequence). The CDR3 DNA follows: TGTGCCAGCAGCTTATCTAAGACAGGGGACGAGCAGTACTTC. Translation gives CASSLSKTGDEQYF.